The 12 T cell receptor beta chains below all came from one sample that was sequenced in a study of control samples from healthy donors and cancer patients. Only in-frame clones appear in the TCRdb table, and some are missing; sequencing was by immunoSEQ multiplex PCR. The profile covers roughly 170,000 clones, with roughly 93% appearing a single time and about 4% taken by the ten largest. The sequenced sample was blood. The source of these receptors is a woman aged 60-75 years in good health.

This CDR3 reads CASSLWTQLGPQHF. CDR3 nucleotide sequence: TGTGCCAGCAGCTTATGGACTCAATTGGGGCCCCAGCATTTT. V is TRBV7-8 and J is TRBJ1-5; D is undetermined. The V gene lost 2 bases and the J gene lost 9 bases, with 14 bases spanning the gap. Germline CDR1 reads SGHVS; CDR2 reads FQNEAQ. CDR3 length equals 14 residues.

CDR3 protein: CASSWGGGTEAFF. DNA of the CDR3: TGTGCCAGCAGCTGGGGAGGGGGCACTGAAGCTTTCTTT. The V and J genes are TRBV6-5 and TRBJ1-1, with D possibly TRBD1 on 6 matching bases. This CDR3 contains 13 residues. V was clipped by 6 bases and J by 4 bases, with 12 bases between them. Germline V lookup: CDR1 MNHEY, CDR2 SVGAGI.

This sequence joins TRBV5-1 and TRBJ2-2; D may be TRBD1 (6 bases). Trimming took off 3 bases at V and 6 bases at J, with 9 bases between the two ends. CDR3 length equals 13 residues. Germline assignment: CDR1 SGHRS and CDR2 YFSETQ. The CDR3 DNA reads TGCGCCAGCAGCTCCAGGGGCCCCGGGGAGCTGTTTTTT. Translation gives CASSSRGPGELFF.

V gene TRBV11-2 combines with J gene TRBJ2-3; tentatively, D is TRBD1 (6 bases). Germline-derived CDR1 and CDR2 are SGHAT and FQNNGV. Trimming shortened V by 3 bases and J by 2 bases, and 9 bases separated the two germline ends. The CDR3 spans 14 residues. The CDR3 bases are TGTGCCAGCAGCTTGGGACATTTCACAGATACGCAGTATTTT. Its translation: CASSLGHFTDTQYF.

In its sample, this clone was seen a few times. The rearrangement joins TRBV11-2 to TRBJ1-2, with 7 bases identical to TRBD1. CDR1 and CDR2 (germline): SGHAT, FQNNGV. CDR3 length equals 13 residues. The ends lost 4 bases at V and 8 bases at J; junction bases unmatched: 7. In DNA form, the CDR3 reads TGTGCCAGCAGCTCACCAGGGGGGCGCGGCTACACCTTC. This sequence encodes CASSSPGGRGYTF.

The V gene is TRBV4-3, the J gene TRBJ1-2; TRBD1 is a possible D gene (6 bases). Per the germline V gene, CDR1 is LGHNA and CDR2 is YSLEER. V was shortened by 1 base and J by 3 bases, with 12 bases between the two germline ends. The CDR3 contains 15 residues. This CDR3 reads CASSQVRDMDYGYTF. CDR3 in DNA: TGCGCCAGCAGCCAAGTTCGGGACATGGACTATGGCTACACCTTC.

The rearrangement uses TRBV5-5 and TRBJ1-2; TRBD1 matches at 7 bases. CDR1 and CDR2 (germline): SGHKS, YYEKEE (reference sequence). V dropped 3 bases and J dropped 4; count of bases not matched to a gene: 18. The CDR3 is made up of 18 amino acids. The CDR3 spells CASSSGWRQGQGGYGYTF. The CDR3 DNA follows: TGTGCCAGCAGCTCAGGATGGAGACAGGGACAAGGGGGCTATGGCTACACCTTC.

This chain links TRBV5-6 with TRBJ1-1; D is ambiguous. V was cut by 0 bases and J by 0 bases, with 6 bases left in between. Looked up from germline, CDR1 is SGHDT and CDR2 is YYEEEE. The CDR3 contains 14 residues. CDR3 DNA sequence: TGTGCCAGCAGCTTGGGGTCGGTGAACACTGAAGCTTTCTTT. This gives the protein CASSLGSVNTEAFF.

This chain links TRBV7-5 with TRBJ2-7; whether TRBD1, the table's D call, matches the DNA was not checked. TRBV7-5 is tagged as a pseudogene. This CDR3 has 13 amino acids. CDR3 nucleotide sequence: TGTGCCAGAAGCTGGACACAATCCTACGAGCAGTACTTC. Its protein is CARSWTQSYEQYF.

The chain employs TRBV2 and TRBJ1-6; D uncertain. The CDR3 length is 15 residues. Germline V lookup: CDR1 SNHLY, CDR2 FYNNEI. Trimming shortened V by 5 bases and J by 7 bases, and 15 bases separated the two germline ends. The CDR3 sequence: CASSQEGLKNSPLHF. In nucleotides, the CDR3 is TGTGCCAGCAGTCAAGAGGGATTGAAGAATTCACCCCTCCACTTT.

This chain joins TRBV4-3 and TRBJ2-3, with 16 positions matching TRBD2. CDR3 length equals 18 residues. V trimming: 6 bases; J trimming: 4 bases; junction bases outside the gene matches: 10. The V gene's germline CDR1 is LGHNA and CDR2 YSLEER. CDR3 amino acids: CASRPTSGLAGGPDTQYF. Here the CDR3 DNA reads TGCGCCAGCAGACCAACTTCGGGACTAGCGGGGGGGCCAGATACGCAGTATTTT.

V is TRBV2 and J is TRBJ1-4, with TRBD1 identical over 7 bases. Looked up from germline, CDR1 is SNHLY and CDR2 is FYNNEI. The CDR3 has 13 amino acids. V gave up 8 bases and J gave up 7 bases; unmatched junction bases: 7. CDR3 sequence: CASEGQFGEKLFF. The CDR3 DNA follows: TGTGCCAGCGAGGGACAGTTTGGTGAAAAACTGTTTTTT.